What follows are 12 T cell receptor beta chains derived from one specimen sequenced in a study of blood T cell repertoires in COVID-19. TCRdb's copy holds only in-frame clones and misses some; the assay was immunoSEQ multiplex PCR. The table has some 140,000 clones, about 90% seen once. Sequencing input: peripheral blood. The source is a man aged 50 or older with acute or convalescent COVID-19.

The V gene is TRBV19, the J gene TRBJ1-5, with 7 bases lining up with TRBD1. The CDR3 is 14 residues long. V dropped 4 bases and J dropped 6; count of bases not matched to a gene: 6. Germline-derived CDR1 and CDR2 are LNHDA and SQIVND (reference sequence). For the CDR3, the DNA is TGTGCCAGTAGTACTGACAGGGCCAGTCAGCCCCAGCATTTT. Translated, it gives CASSTDRASQPQHF.

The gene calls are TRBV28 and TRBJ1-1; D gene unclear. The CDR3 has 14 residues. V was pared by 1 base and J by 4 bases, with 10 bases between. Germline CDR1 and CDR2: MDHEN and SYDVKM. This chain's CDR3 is CASSLLRGGTEAFF. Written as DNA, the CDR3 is TGTGCCAGCAGTTTATTGCGCGGAGGCACTGAAGCTTTCTTT.

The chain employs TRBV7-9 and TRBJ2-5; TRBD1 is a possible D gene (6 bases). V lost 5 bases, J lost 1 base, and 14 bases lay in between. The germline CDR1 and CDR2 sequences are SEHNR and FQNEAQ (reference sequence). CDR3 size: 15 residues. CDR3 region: CASSVAGAIQETQYF. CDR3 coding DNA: TGTGCCAGCAGCGTTGCAGGGGCTATCCAAGAGACCCAGTACTTC.

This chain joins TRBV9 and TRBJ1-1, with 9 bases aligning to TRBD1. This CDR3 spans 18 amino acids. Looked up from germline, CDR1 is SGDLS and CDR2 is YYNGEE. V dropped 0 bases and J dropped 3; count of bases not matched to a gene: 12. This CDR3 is CASSVGVQGARKYTEAFF. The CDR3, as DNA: TGTGCCAGCAGCGTAGGGGTACAGGGGGCGCGTAAGTACACTGAAGCTTTCTTT.

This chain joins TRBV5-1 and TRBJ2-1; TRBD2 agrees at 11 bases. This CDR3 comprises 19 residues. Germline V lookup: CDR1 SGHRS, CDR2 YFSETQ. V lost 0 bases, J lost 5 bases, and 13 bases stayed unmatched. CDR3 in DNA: TGCGCCAGCAGCTTGGCGCCCCGTACCGGGACTAGCGGCCACAATGAGCAGTTCTTC. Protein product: CASSLAPRTGTSGHNEQFF.

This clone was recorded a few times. As DNA, the CDR3 is TGCGCCAGCAGCTTTGGACAAGCTGGAAACACCATATATTTT. This encodes CASSFGQAGNTIYF. This chain links TRBV5-1 with TRBJ1-3, with a possible D match to TRBD1 (5 bases). Trimming removed 2 bases from V and 2 bases from J, with 8 bases in between. Germline V gene lookup returns CDR1 SGHRS and CDR2 YFSETQ. The CDR3 length is 14 residues.

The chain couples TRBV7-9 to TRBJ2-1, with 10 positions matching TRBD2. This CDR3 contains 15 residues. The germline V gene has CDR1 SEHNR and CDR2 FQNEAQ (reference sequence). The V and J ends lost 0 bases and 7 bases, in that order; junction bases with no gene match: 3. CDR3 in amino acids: CASSLASGGLNEQFF. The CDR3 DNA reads TGTGCCAGCAGCTTAGCTAGCGGGGGGTTGAATGAGCAGTTCTTC.

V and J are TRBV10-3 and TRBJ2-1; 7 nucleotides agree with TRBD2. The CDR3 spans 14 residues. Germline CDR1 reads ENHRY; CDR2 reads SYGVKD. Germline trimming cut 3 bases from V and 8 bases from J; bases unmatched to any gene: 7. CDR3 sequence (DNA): TGTGCCATCAGTGACCTAGCGGAGTCGGATGAGCAGTTCTTC. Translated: CAISDLAESDEQFF.

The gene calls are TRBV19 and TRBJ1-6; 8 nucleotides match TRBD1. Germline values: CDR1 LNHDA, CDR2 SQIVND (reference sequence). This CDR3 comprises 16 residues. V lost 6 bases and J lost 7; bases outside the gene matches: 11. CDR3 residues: CASSALQGVDNSPLHF. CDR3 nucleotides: TGTGCCAGTAGCGCGCTACAGGGGGTTGACAATTCACCCCTCCACTTT.

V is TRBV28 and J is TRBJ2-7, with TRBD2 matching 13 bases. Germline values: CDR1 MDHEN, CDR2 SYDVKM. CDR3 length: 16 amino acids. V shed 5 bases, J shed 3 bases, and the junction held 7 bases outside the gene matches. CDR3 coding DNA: TGTGCCAGCAGTAATCCGGGACTAGCGGGAAACTACGAGCAGTACTTC. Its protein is CASSNPGLAGNYEQYF.

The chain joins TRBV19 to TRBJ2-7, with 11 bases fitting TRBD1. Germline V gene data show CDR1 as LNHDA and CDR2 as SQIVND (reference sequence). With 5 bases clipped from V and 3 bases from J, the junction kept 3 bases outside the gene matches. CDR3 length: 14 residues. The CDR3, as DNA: TGTGCCAGTAGTCCTGGGACAGGGGGCTACGAGCAGTACTTC. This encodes CASSPGTGGYEQYF.

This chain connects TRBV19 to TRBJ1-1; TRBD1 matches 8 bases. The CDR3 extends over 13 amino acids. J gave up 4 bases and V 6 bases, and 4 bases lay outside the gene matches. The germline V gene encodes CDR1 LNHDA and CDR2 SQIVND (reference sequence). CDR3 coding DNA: TGTGCCAGTAGGGACAGGGCCGGCACTGAAGCTTTCTTT. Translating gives CASRDRAGTEAFF. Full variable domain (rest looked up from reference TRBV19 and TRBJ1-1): DGGITQSPKYLFRKEGQNVTLSCEQNLNHDAMYWYRQDPGQGLRLIYYSQIVNDFQKGDIAEGYSVSREKKESFPLTVTSAQKNPTAFYLCASRDRAGTEAFFGQGTRLTVV.